The 9 T cell receptor beta chains below come from one sample, sequenced in a study of T cell changes during pregnancy in multiple sclerosis. Produced via immunoSEQ multiplex PCR; TCRdb's table is partial and in-frame only. The sample lists about 70,000 clones; about 94% were seen once. The sample in question was peripheral blood, obtained in the third trimester of pregnancy. These receptors were obtained from a female donor with multiple sclerosis, enrolled in a pregnancy study.

The V call is TRBV9, the J call TRBJ2-2; 7 bases line up with TRBD1. This CDR3 spans 18 amino acids. V was pared by 4 bases and J by 3 bases, with 15 bases of the junction left unmatched. Germline V gives CDR1 SGDLS, CDR2 YYNGEE. CDR3 sequence: CASSFPATGRGYTGELFF. The CDR3 coding sequence is TGTGCCAGCAGCTTCCCGGCGACAGGGAGAGGATACACCGGGGAGCTGTTTTTT.

This clone was observed a single time. The CDR3 loop reads CASSQVAGGIETQYF. CDR3 nucleotides: TGTGCCAGCAGCCAAGTGGCAGGGGGTATTGAGACCCAGTACTTC. The chain is built from TRBV7-3 and TRBJ2-5; 7 positions agree with TRBD1. The ends lost 5 bases at V and 5 bases at J; junction bases unmatched: 11. CDR3 size: 15 residues. Per germline, CDR1 SGHTA and CDR2 FQGTGA.

The chain recombines TRBV23-1 with TRBJ2-7, with D perhaps matching TRBD1 (5 bases). TRBV23-1 is an open reading frame, and its role is uncertain. Trimming took 9 bases from V and 3 from J, leaving 9 bases between them. The CDR3 has 11 amino acids. The CDR3 reads CARNQGYEQYF. CDR3 in DNA: TGCGCCAGAAACCAGGGCTACGAGCAGTACTTC.

V is TRBV14 and J is TRBJ1-4; D uncertain. V lost 0 bases and J 4 bases, leaving 9 bases between the germline ends. Germline-derived CDR1 and CDR2 are SGHDN and FVKESK. This CDR3 has 15 amino acids. CDR3 bases: TGTGCCAGCAGCCAAGACAGGAACGATAATGAAAAACTGTTTTTT. Translated, it gives CASSQDRNDNEKLFF.

This clone was observed once. The rearrangement uses TRBV28 and TRBJ1-6; a possible D gene is TRBD1 (6 bases). Germline V gene lookup returns CDR1 MDHEN and CDR2 SYDVKM. The CDR3 runs to 12 residues. The germline V and J ends were trimmed by 5 bases and 12 bases, with 11 bases remaining between them. In DNA, the CDR3 is TGTGCCAGCAGTCTACCCAGGGGACCCCTCCACTTT. Its protein product is CASSLPRGPLHF.

The chain employs TRBV7-9 and TRBJ1-1; possible D gene TRBD1, 5 bases. From germline, CDR1 is SEHNR and CDR2 FQNEAQ (reference sequence). The V end lost 5 bases, the J end lost 0 bases, and 19 bases lay between the germline ends. This CDR3 is built from 17 residues. The CDR3 loop reads CASSPTVLTSMNTEAFF. The DNA for the CDR3 is TGTGCCAGCAGCCCGACAGTCCTCACTTCCATGAACACTGAAGCTTTCTTT.

V gene TRBV27 combines with J gene TRBJ2-1; maybe TRBD1 (6 bases). The CDR3 has 15 residues. V gave up 1 base and J gave up 7 bases, with 14 bases separating them. Germline values: CDR1 MNHEY, CDR2 SMNVEV (reference sequence). The DNA for the CDR3 is TGTGCCAGCAGTTTATTGGCAGGGGCTAGGAATGAGCAGTTCTTC. The encoded protein is CASSLLAGARNEQFF.

The gene calls are TRBV7-6 and TRBJ1-5, with 8 bases that match TRBD1. V was clipped by 5 bases and J by 6 bases; unmatched bases: 3. CDR1 and CDR2 from the germline V gene are SGHVS and FNYEAQ. This CDR3 contains 13 residues. The CDR3 here is CASSAGGLQPQHF. The CDR3 nucleotides read TGTGCCAGCAGCGCAGGGGGCCTTCAGCCCCAGCATTTT. Using reference TRBV7-6 and TRBJ1-5 for the parts outside the CDR3, the full variable domain is GAGVSQSPRYKVTKRGQDVALRCDPISGHVSLYWYRQALGQGPEFLTYFNYEAQQDKSGLPNDRFSAERPEGSISTLTIQRTEQRDSAMYRCASSAGGLQPQHFGDGTRLSIL.

The chain joins TRBV5-4 to TRBJ2-2; D gene uncertain. V lost 3 bases and J 6 bases, leaving 9 bases between the germline ends. Germline lookup yields CDR1 SGHNT and CDR2 YYREEE (reference sequence). This CDR3 comprises 13 residues. CDR3 DNA sequence: TGTGCCAGCAGCTGGGCAGATCCCGGGGAGCTGTTTTTT. Amino acid sequence: CASSWADPGELFF.